This TCR beta chain was observed in a study of neurological immune-mediated disorders. Overall study findings and caveats: As far as clinical or MRI features were concerned, none was associated with the multiple sclerosis repertoire cluster.

In this sample, this clonotype turned up many times. Antigen unknown. The authors made cDNA by 5'RACE with 10-nucleotide random UMIs. One entry per CDR3 protein results from TCRdb running MiXCR on the 5' RACE reads. Of approximately 100,000 distinct CDR3 sequences listed, under 4.5% are singletons. V was clipped by 7 bases and J by 10 bases; unmatched bases: 12. Germline V gene sequence: CDR1 LGHDT, CDR2 YNNKEL (reference sequence). The CDR3 has 15 residues. It was from 2 million PBMCs stored at -80 C that the unsorted libraries were obtained. The TCR comes from a woman in her forties or fifties with multiple sclerosis. Specimen: PBMCs. The gene calls are TRBV3-1 and TRBJ1-6, with TRBD1 matching over 8 bases. DNA of the CDR3: TGTGCCAGCACGACCACCGGGACAGGAATGTCACCCCTCCACTTT. Encoded protein: CASTTTGTGMSPLHF.